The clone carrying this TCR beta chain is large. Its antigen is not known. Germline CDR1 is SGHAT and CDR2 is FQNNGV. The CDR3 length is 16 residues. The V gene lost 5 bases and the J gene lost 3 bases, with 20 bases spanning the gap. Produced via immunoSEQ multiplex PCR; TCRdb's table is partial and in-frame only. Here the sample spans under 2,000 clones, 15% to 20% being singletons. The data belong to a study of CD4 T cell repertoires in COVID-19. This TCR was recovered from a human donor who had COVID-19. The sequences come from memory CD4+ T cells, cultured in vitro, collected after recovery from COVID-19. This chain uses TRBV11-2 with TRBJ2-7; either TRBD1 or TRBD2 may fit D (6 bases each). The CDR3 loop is CASSLGQGGLFYEQYF. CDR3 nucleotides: TGTGCCAGCAGCCTGGGACAAGGGGGGTTATTCTACGAGCAGTACTTC.